This T cell receptor (beta chain) was obtained from a study of cytomegalovirus exposure and HLA in healthy donors. It was with 60 Vbeta and 13 Jbeta primers that the PCR ran. Clones were read by immunoSEQ multiplex PCR, and TCRdb kept only the in-frame ones, dropping some. The sample's table shows about 65,000 clones. Study-wide results and limits: The study designated over 150 TCR beta chains cytomegalovirus-associated. Previous analysis showed most TCR beta V segments were productive about 87% or about 30% of the time. Reported performance of the classifier showed diagnosis of cytomegalovirus status with high specificity and sensitivity.

As concerns this clone: Its cognate antigen is unknown.

Sequenced material: PBMCs. The receptor's source is a boy aged 5-17 years in good health and CMV-seronegative.

The CDR3: CASSTSGYSYEQYF. Here the CDR3 DNA reads TGTGCCAGCAGTACTAGCGGGTACTCCTACGAGCAGTACTTC. The chain joins TRBV6-5 to TRBJ2-7; 9 nucleotides align to TRBD2. The CDR3 totals 14 residues. V shed 5 bases, J shed 0 bases, and the junction held 2 bases outside the gene matches. Germline CDR1 is MNHEY and CDR2 is SVGAGI.